This TCR beta chain was captured by sequencing in a study of CD8 T cells in ankylosing spondylitis. Findings and limits, study-wide: Some of the motif variants had earlier been found in reactive arthritis patients' fluid and blood. A TCR beta motif of roughly 8 highly homologous variants appeared characteristic of ankylosing spondylitis blood. Disease-linked clones were reportedly significantly enriched in matched ankylosing spondylitis synovial fluid.

Using its own MiXCR run on the 5' RACE reads, TCRdb lists one record per CDR3 protein. The repertoire holds approximately 350,000 distinct CDR3 sequences, with about 14% as singletons. Points on this clonotype: Its specificity is not known.

This clonotype was obtained from a male donor with ankylosing spondylitis or in good health (not recorded which). Sequenced input: blood, either unsorted or a sorted T cell fraction (not recorded which).

The CDR3: CASSLPGLAGVREQFF. In nucleotides, the CDR3 is TGTGCCAGCAGCTTACCGGGACTAGCGGGAGTACGTGAGCAGTTCTTC. V and J are TRBV7-9 and TRBJ2-1, with TRBD2 identical over 14 bases. CDR3 length equals 16 residues. Germline V gene lookup returns CDR1 SEHNR and CDR2 FQNEAQ (reference sequence). After removal of 2 bases from V and 9 bases from J, the junction contained 6 bases not matched to a gene.